The rows below give T cell receptor beta chains drawn from one sample of a study of cytomegalovirus exposure and HLA in healthy donors. The protocol was immunoSEQ multiplex PCR, while the TCRdb copy is restricted to in-frame clones and leaves out a portion. The sample comprises about 150,000 clones, approximately 10% of which are singletons, and 6% to 7.5% rests with the top ten. Sequenced material: PBMCs. These receptors were obtained from a woman in her thirties or forties in good health and CMV-seropositive. The CDR3 runs from the conserved cysteine through the conserved F or W. The order of the fields is CDR3 protein, clone size, V gene. Size tells how often a clone was seen (once, few, many) or the class of an expanded clone, and some rows leave it out.

CASSQEGQGDTEAFF	.	TRBV4-1
CASSEGTGFINQPQHF	.	TRBV6-1
CASSLVTVSSYEQYF	few	TRBV11-2
CASSHGLYEQYF	.	TRBV6-1
CASSRLGGFDYGYTF	few	TRBV5-1
CASSEQTSNTEAFF	.	TRBV5-1
CASSLWRGSTYEQYF	few	TRBV5-6
CASSLSGTGTGELFF	.	TRBV5-1
CASSPPHSNQPQHF	.	TRBV18
CASQTGTGPYGYTF	.	TRBV6-1
CASSDLDGTGRSLAKNIQYF	few	TRBV2
CASSPHGGWNEQFF	.	TRBV7-9
CASSRGGTGPNTEAFF	.	TRBV7-9
CASSSLEGVETQYF	.	TRBV7-9
CASSESGGSGNTIYF	.	TRBV11-3
CASIGGRANTGELFF	.	TRBV2
CASSRLQGPAFF	few	TRBV19
CASKPTVLNTEAFF	.	TRBV28
CASSWDSFYGYTF	.	TRBV25-1
CASSPEGREAFF	.	TRBV18
CASSIVGSSYEQYF	.	TRBV19
CASSPGTSGGTQETQYF	few	TRBV7-9
CASSGQGLGNQPQHF	.	TRBV2
CASSTYWGDSYEQYF	.	TRBV19
CASSVDGRLAGGYNEQFF	.	TRBV9
CASSGDQTAGETQYF	few	TRBV7-9
CASSFSMGGETQYF	.	TRBV7-9
CASSLTSFGGTQYF	few	TRBV7-8
CASSFGGRETQYF	.	TRBV7-7
CASSPPGNRRGSTEAFF	few	TRBV5-6
CASSEWQGAVRETQYF	few	TRBV6-1
CASSFRQGVELEAFF	few	TRBV13
CASSSRTGPDEQYF	.	TRBV11-3
CASSLNPGQLNTEAFF	few	TRBV5-1
CASLKIPGGYEQYF	.	TRBV6-6
CASSSPGQGMVSPLHF	many	TRBV7-9
CASSVEVDSDTQYF	few	TRBV9
CASSLRGQGVLTEAFF	few	TRBV5-5
CASGTGPGNTIYF	once	TRBV14
CASSAGPGNTEAFF	few	TRBV18
CASSHGGGFQETQYF	.	TRBV7-8
CASSQTSGGATDNEQFF	.	TRBV5-1
CASSRSGGVNEQFF	.	TRBV6-6
CASGTGTGYGYTF	.	TRBV12-5
CASSWGQPYQETQYF	few	TRBV5-1
CASYTEQGWAYEQYF	.	TRBV18
CASSLWGRESRETQYF	.	TRBV5-1
CASSEWGPGTEAFF	few	TRBV2
CASSPWVGQLSSGNTIYF	.	TRBV4-1
CASSLVGRSSYEQYF	few	TRBV7-9
CASSLTVSTDTQYF	few	TRBV5-1
CASSLDGGPSTDTQYF	.	TRBV27
CASSIFRGGTGELFF	few	TRBV9
CVRSPNSRSGNTIYF	.	TRBV7-5
CASTLRTGPNYGYTF	.	TRBV19
CATSRVLGQLRNTGELFF	.	TRBV15
CATSYGQGTDTQYF	.	TRBV15
CASRTGGSYEQYF	.	TRBV6-6
CASSLGQTFYNEQFF	few	TRBV27
CASKDRGYEQYF	.	TRBV27